This TCR beta chain was identified in a study of identical twins. V lost 4 bases and J lost 1, with 12 bases in between. The germline V gene has CDR1 SGHRS and CDR2 YFSETQ. The length of the CDR3 is 14 residues. The table lists this clonotype with many counts. Using its own MiXCR run on the 5' RACE reads, TCRdb lists one record per CDR3 protein. The sample consists of around 300,000 distinct CDR3 sequences, around 8.8% of them appearing once. This sample was shared with a second study, whose subject was yellow fever vaccine responses in identical twins.

The receptor was isolated from a woman aged 18 to 35 in good health. The sequenced sample was memory (CD45RO+) T cells sorted from blood. The chain employs TRBV5-1 and TRBJ2-7, with D possibly TRBD2 on 5 matching bases. The CDR3 DNA reads TGCGCCAGCAGCGCGACCGGGAATTCCTACGAGCAGTACTTC. Its protein product is CASSATGNSYEQYF.